The 27 T cell receptor beta chains reported below all come from one sample, sequenced in a study of T-cell memory formation after mild COVID-19. TCRdb re-analysed the 5' RACE reads in MiXCR, keeping a single row per CDR3 protein. Among about 110,000 distinct CDR3 sequences listed, over 20% were seen once. Sequences were obtained from PBMCs or a T cell subset sorted from them (not recorded which). These receptors originate from a man aged 18 to 30 who had mild COVID-19 (a few samples of this study predate the infection). Cell type and time point are not known.

This chain links TRBV27 with TRBJ2-1; no reliable D call. Germline lookup yields CDR1 MNHEY and CDR2 SMNVEV (reference sequence). The CDR3 runs to 14 residues. V was trimmed by 5 bases and J by 9 bases, leaving 17 bases between them. The chain's CDR3 is CASSITFFSREQFF. The CDR3 DNA sequence: TGTGCCAGCAGTATCACCTTCTTCTCTCGTGAGCAGTTCTTC.

The J gene is TRBJ1-5, the V gene TRBV6-1; TRBD1 matches 8 bases. The germline CDR1 and CDR2 sequences are MNHNS and SASEGT. The junction had 4 bases not matched to a gene; V was cut back by 2 bases and J by 4 bases. The CDR3 totals 15 residues. The CDR3 loop reads CASSETGGRNQPQHF. The CDR3 DNA sequence: TGTGCCAGCAGTGAAACAGGGGGTCGGAATCAGCCCCAGCATTTT.

At least ten counts were recorded for this clonotype. This rearrangement joins TRBV5-1 to TRBJ2-3, with 7 bases lining up with TRBD1. The CDR3 consists of 16 residues. Trimming at V came to 4 bases and at J to 0 bases, leaving 8 bases not matched to a gene. Germline CDR1 is SGHRS and CDR2 is YFSETQ. DNA of the CDR3: TGCGCCAGCAGCACGCGACAGGGTACTAGCACAGATACGCAGTATTTT. As protein: CASSTRQGTSTDTQYF. Together with reference TRBV5-1 and TRBJ2-3, the CDR3 gives the full variable domain: KAGVTQTPRYLIKTRGQQVTLSCSPISGHRSVSWYQQTPGQGLQFLFEYFSETQRNKGNFPGRFSGRQFSNSRSEMNVSTLELGDSALYLCASSTRQGTSTDTQYFGPGTRLTVL.

This clonotype was seen ten or more times. The CDR3 region is CASSPGADWVNTGELFF. DNA for the CDR3: TGCGCCAGCAGCCCCGGGGCCGATTGGGTCAACACCGGGGAGCTGTTTTTT. The rearrangement links TRBV5-1 to TRBJ2-2; either TRBD1 or TRBD2 may supply D (5 bases each). Trimming took 4 bases from V and 2 from J, leaving 18 bases between them. The germline V gene encodes CDR1 SGHRS and CDR2 YFSETQ. The CDR3 consists of 17 residues.

The chain joins TRBV18 to TRBJ2-7, with 8 bases that match TRBD2. The CDR3 is 13 residues long. J was trimmed by 5 bases and V by 3 bases; bases with no gene match: 3. Germline lookup yields CDR1 KGHSH and CDR2 LQKENI. The chain's CDR3 is CASSPSGGDEQYF. The CDR3 DNA follows: TGTGCCAGCTCACCCTCGGGAGGGGACGAGCAGTACTTC. Supplemented by reference TRBV18 and TRBJ2-7, the full variable domain reads NAGVMQNPRHLVRRRGQEARLRCSPMKGHSHVYWYRQLPEEGLKFMVYLQKENIIDESGMPKERFSAEFPKEGPSILRIQQVVRGDSAAYFCASSPSGGDEQYFGPGTRLTVT.

The V gene is TRBV15, the J gene TRBJ1-5; TRBD1 aligns across 8 bases. The CDR3 extends over 16 amino acids. Germline V CDR1 and CDR2: LNHNV, YYDKDF (reference sequence). Trimming cost V 0 bases and J 7 bases; bases outside gene matches: 8. CDR3 nucleotides: TGTGCCACCAGCAGAGATGCGGCAGGGGGCTGGCAGCCCCAGCATTTT. This gives the protein CATSRDAAGGWQPQHF.

This clonotype was picked up a small number of times. The V and J genes are TRBV20-1 and TRBJ2-3; D possibly matches TRBD1 or TRBD2 (5 bases each). From germline, CDR1 is DFQATT and CDR2 SNEGSKA (reference sequence). CDR3 length: 13 amino acids. Trimming took off 7 bases at V and 6 bases at J, with 17 bases between the two ends. The CDR3 is CSVTSGLGDTQYF. DNA of the CDR3: TGCAGTGTCACATCGGGGCTAGGGGATACGCAGTATTTT.

The chain employs TRBV5-1 and TRBJ2-5; D unresolved. The CDR3 runs to 14 residues. CDR1 is SGHRS and CDR2 is YFSETQ in the germline V gene. Trimming left V 0 bases short and J 2 bases short, with 8 bases between. In DNA form, the CDR3 reads TGCGCCAGCAGCTTGGCCTTACCTCAAGAGACCCAGTACTTC. This translates into CASSLALPQETQYF. Drawing the rest from reference TRBV5-1 and TRBJ2-5, the complete variable domain is KAGVTQTPRYLIKTRGQQVTLSCSPISGHRSVSWYQQTPGQGLQFLFEYFSETQRNKGNFPGRFSGRQFSNSRSEMNVSTLELGDSALYLCASSLALPQETQYFGPGTRLLVL.

The rearrangement links TRBV5-5 to TRBJ1-1; unclear D gene. The CDR3 has 14 residues. Germline values: CDR1 SGHKS, CDR2 YYEKEE (reference sequence). V shed 0 bases and J shed 6 bases, with 12 bases lying between them. CDR3 sequence reads: CASSLEAAAAEAFF. The CDR3 bases are TGTGCCAGCAGCTTGGAGGCAGCCGCCGCTGAAGCTTTCTTT. The full variable domain, its missing parts supplied by reference TRBV5-5 and TRBJ1-1, is DAGVTQSPTHLIKTRGQQVTLRCSPISGHKSVSWYQQVLGQGPQFIFQYYEKEERGRGNFPDRFSARQFPNYSSELNVNALLLGDSALYLCASSLEAAAAEAFFGQGTRLTVV.

The chain uses TRBV7-2 and TRBJ1-5; 7 nucleotides align to TRBD1. The CDR3 totals 15 residues. The V gene's germline CDR1 is SGHTA and CDR2 FQGNSA. The V and J ends lost 5 bases and 4 bases, in that order; junction bases with no gene match: 8. The CDR3 here is CASSTRQGANQPQHF. The DNA of the CDR3 is TGTGCCAGCAGCACGCGACAGGGTGCGAATCAGCCCCAGCATTTT.

CDR3: CASSQGAGIYEQYF. CDR3 nucleotide sequence: TGCGCCAGCAGCCAAGGGGCAGGCATCTACGAGCAGTACTTC. The rearrangement joins TRBV4-3 to TRBJ2-7, with D unresolved. Germline CDR1 reads LGHNA; CDR2 reads YSLEER. The CDR3 sequence is 14 residues long. V gave up 1 base and J gave up 3 bases, with 10 bases separating them.

This clonotype was counted only a few times. The chain employs TRBV4-3 and TRBJ2-6; D is unclear. CDR3 length: 14 residues. Trimming shortened V by 0 bases and J by 3 bases, and 3 bases separated the two germline ends. In germline, CDR1 is LGHNA, CDR2 YSLEER. The CDR3 loop is CASSQDGGANVLTF. CDR3 nucleotides: TGCGCCAGCAGCCAAGACGGTGGGGCCAACGTCCTGACTTTC.

This clonotype was recorded once. This chain links TRBV20-1 with TRBJ2-1, with 7 bases matching TRBD2. The CDR3 runs 14 residues. V was clipped by 6 bases and J by 3 bases; unmatched bases: 8. CDR1 is DFQATT, CDR2 SNEGSKA, per germline (reference sequence). CDR3 nucleotides: TGCAGTGCCCTCCCTCGCGGGGGCTACAATGAGCAGTTCTTC. Protein sequence: CSALPRGGYNEQFF.

This clonotype occurred a few times. The rearrangement uses TRBV7-9 and TRBJ2-2; D uncertain. The V end was cut by 11 bases, the J end by 1 base, with 11 bases between. This CDR3 is 13 amino acids long. Germline CDR1 and CDR2: SEHNR and FQNEAQ (reference sequence). In DNA, the CDR3 is TGTGCCGACCGCCCGGAGAACACCGGGGAGCTGTTTTTT. This sequence encodes CADRPENTGELFF.

This clonotype showed up just a few times. The chain employs TRBV12-3 or TRBV12-4 and TRBJ2-3, with D unresolved. The CDR3 covers 14 residues. Deletions cut 5 bases from V and 4 bases from J, with 13 bases between. The CDR3 loop is CASSTRPGPDTQYF. As DNA, the CDR3 is TGTGCCAGCAGTACCCGGCCGGGCCCAGATACGCAGTATTTT.

The chain combines TRBV3-1 with TRBJ2-2, with a possible D match to TRBD1 (6 bases). Per germline, CDR1 LGHDT and CDR2 YNNKEL (reference sequence). The CDR3 runs to 16 residues. The germline V and J ends were trimmed by 3 bases and 2 bases, with 13 bases remaining between them. Here the CDR3 reads CASSHTGMSNTGELFF. DNA for the CDR3: TGTGCCAGCAGCCACACAGGGATGAGTAACACCGGGGAGCTGTTTTTT.

This clonotype has only a few counts. The rearrangement uses TRBV7-6 and TRBJ2-1; no firm D call. CDR1 is SGHVS, CDR2 FNYEAQ, per germline. V lost 3 bases and J 5 bases, leaving 5 bases between the germline ends. This CDR3 contains 12 residues. CDR3 in DNA: TGTGCCAGCAGCTTTGGCCACAATGAGCAGTTCTTC. Translating it yields CASSFGHNEQFF.

The chain has TRBV12-3 or TRBV12-4 and TRBJ2-1, with D perhaps TRBD1 or TRBD2 (5 bases each). The CDR3 is 15 residues long. Between the trimmed V and J ends, which lost 2 bases and 5 bases, there was a span of 13 bases. Written as DNA, the CDR3 is TGTGCCAGCAGTTTAATTAGTAGAGGGGACAATGAGCAGTTCTTC. Translation: CASSLISRGDNEQFF.

The V and J genes are TRBV15 and TRBJ2-7; D is ambiguous. The CDR3 length is 14 residues. Trimming left V 4 bases short and J 0 bases short, with 10 bases between. Germline CDR1 and CDR2: LNHNV and YYDKDF (reference sequence). The CDR3 bases are TGTGCCACCAGCACCGACTGGGACTCCTACGAGCAGTACTTC. Translation gives CATSTDWDSYEQYF.

The chain couples TRBV28 to TRBJ2-7, with TRBD1 as a possible D gene (5 bases). V was clipped by 5 bases and J by 6 bases, with 17 bases between them. The germline V gene encodes CDR1 MDHEN and CDR2 SYDVKM. The CDR3 sequence is 14 residues long. The CDR3 DNA reads as TGTGCCAGCAGTCCTCCGGACATAGATCGCGAGCAGTACGTC. Protein sequence: CASSPPDIDREQYV.

The CDR3 loop is CAIRVDRGNEQFF. The CDR3 region has the DNA TGTGCCATCAGGGTTGACAGGGGCAATGAGCAGTTCTTC. This chain joins TRBV10-3 and TRBJ2-1; 8 bases are shared with TRBD1. The CDR3 runs 13 residues. CDR1 is ENHRY, CDR2 SYGVKD, per germline. Germline trimming cut 6 bases from V and 6 bases from J; bases unmatched to any gene: 4.

This clonotype has a handful of counts. V usage is TRBV9 and J usage is TRBJ2-1; 8 nucleotides align to TRBD2. Germline CDR1 is SGDLS and CDR2 is YYNGEE. The V and J ends lost 3 bases and 4 bases, in that order; junction bases with no gene match: 3. The CDR3 contains 14 residues. CDR3 region: CASSGSGDYNEQFF. CDR3 nucleotides: TGTGCCAGCAGCGGTAGCGGGGATTACAATGAGCAGTTCTTC.

Comment on this clonotype: This may arise from a read error, as a much more abundant clone is one base away. The chain joins TRBV6-5 to TRBJ2-7; perhaps TRBD2 as D (5 bases). Germline V gene sequence: CDR1 MNHEY, CDR2 SVGAGI. The CDR3 spans 13 residues. In DNA form, the CDR3 reads TGTGCCATCAGTCCGGGATTCCCCTACGAGCAGTACTTC. Its protein product is CAISPGFPYEQYF.

This clonotype was detected only a few times. The chain recombines TRBV7-8 with TRBJ2-7; D is possibly TRBD2 (5 bases). V was trimmed by 5 bases and J by 3 bases, leaving 11 bases between them. This CDR3 comprises 13 residues. Germline CDR1 is SGHVS and CDR2 is FQNEAQ. CDR3 in DNA: TGTGCCAGCAGCGCACGGGGAGACTACGAGCAGTACGTC. Translation: CASSARGDYEQYV.

Only a few counts were recorded for this clonotype. The chain uses TRBV27 and TRBJ1-2; 12 nucleotides agree with TRBD1. V lost 5 bases to trimming and J lost 3 bases; unmatched junction nucleotides: 10. Per germline, CDR1 MNHEY and CDR2 SMNVEV (reference sequence). This CDR3 comprises 17 residues. CDR3 sequence (DNA): TGTGCCAGCAGTATGGAGGGACAGGGGGCCCGTTACTATGGCTACACCTTC. This gives the protein CASSMEGQGARYYGYTF.

The chain couples TRBV27 to TRBJ1-2; TRBD1 agrees at 9 bases. In germline, CDR1 is MNHEY, CDR2 SMNVEV (reference sequence). The V segment lost 4 bases and the J segment 2 bases; nucleotides outside the gene matches: 2. There are 14 residues in the CDR3. The CDR3 nucleotides are TGTGCCAGCAGTTACAGGGGGCCAAACTATGGCTACACCTTC. Translated: CASSYRGPNYGYTF.

This clonotype was counted between two and nine times. This chain uses TRBV5-1 with TRBJ1-2; unclear D gene. Deletions cut 4 bases from V and 8 bases from J, with 21 bases between. This CDR3 comprises 15 residues. Looked up from germline, CDR1 is SGHRS and CDR2 is YFSETQ. In DNA form, the CDR3 reads TGCGCCAGCAGCCGCCGAAGGGCCGGAGGGTACGGCTACACCTTC. Translating it yields CASSRRRAGGYGYTF.